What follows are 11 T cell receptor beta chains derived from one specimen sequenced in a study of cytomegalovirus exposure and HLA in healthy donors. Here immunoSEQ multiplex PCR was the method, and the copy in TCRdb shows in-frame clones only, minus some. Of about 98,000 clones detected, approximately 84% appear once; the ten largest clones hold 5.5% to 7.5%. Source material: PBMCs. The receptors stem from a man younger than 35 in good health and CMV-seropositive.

In nucleotides, the CDR3 is TGCGCCAGCAGCCAAGATTCCCTAGCGGGGTCCTACGAGCAGTACTTC. Its translation is CASSQDSLAGSYEQYF. The rearrangement uses TRBV4-3 and TRBJ2-7, with 9 bases aligning to TRBD2. The trim removed 0 bases at V and 1 base at J, leaving 4 bases unmatched. This CDR3 spans 16 amino acids. Germline CDR1 LGHNA, CDR2 YSLEER.

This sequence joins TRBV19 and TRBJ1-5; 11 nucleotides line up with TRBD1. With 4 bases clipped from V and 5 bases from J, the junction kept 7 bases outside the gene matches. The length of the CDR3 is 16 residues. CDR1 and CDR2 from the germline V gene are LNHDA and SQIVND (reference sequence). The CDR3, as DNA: TGTGCCAGTAGTAGGTCGGACAGGGGGCTGGATCAGCCCCAGCATTTT. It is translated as CASSRSDRGLDQPQHF. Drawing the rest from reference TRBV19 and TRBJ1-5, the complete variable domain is DGGITQSPKYLFRKEGQNVTLSCEQNLNHDAMYWYRQDPGQGLRLIYYSQIVNDFQKGDIAEGYSVSREKKESFPLTVTSAQKNPTAFYLCASSRSDRGLDQPQHFGDGTRLSIL.

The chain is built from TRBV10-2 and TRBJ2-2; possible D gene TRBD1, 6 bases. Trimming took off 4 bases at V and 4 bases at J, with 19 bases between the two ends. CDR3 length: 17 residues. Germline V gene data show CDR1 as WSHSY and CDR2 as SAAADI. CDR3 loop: CASSAYRQVGVTGELFF. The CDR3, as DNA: TGCGCCAGCAGTGCGTATAGACAGGTCGGGGTCACCGGGGAGCTGTTTTTT.

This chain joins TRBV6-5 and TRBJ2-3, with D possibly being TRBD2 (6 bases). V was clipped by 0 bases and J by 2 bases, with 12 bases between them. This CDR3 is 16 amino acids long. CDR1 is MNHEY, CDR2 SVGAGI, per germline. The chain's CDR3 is CASSYSLRGDTDTQYF. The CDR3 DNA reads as TGTGCCAGCAGTTACTCCCTGCGGGGAGACACAGATACGCAGTATTTT.

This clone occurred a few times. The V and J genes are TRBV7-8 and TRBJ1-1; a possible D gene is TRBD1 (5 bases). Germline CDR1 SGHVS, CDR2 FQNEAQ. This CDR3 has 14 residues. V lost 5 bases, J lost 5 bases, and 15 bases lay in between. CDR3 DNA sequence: TGTGCCAGCAGCCCAGCAGGGATAGGAACTGAAGCTTTCTTT. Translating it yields CASSPAGIGTEAFF.

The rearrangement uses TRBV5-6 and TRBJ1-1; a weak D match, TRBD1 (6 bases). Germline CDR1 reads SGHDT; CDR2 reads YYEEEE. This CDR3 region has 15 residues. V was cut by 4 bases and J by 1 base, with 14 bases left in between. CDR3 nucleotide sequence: TGTGCCAGCAGCCCGGCAGGGGTCAGGAACACTGAAGCTTTCTTT. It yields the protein CASSPAGVRNTEAFF.

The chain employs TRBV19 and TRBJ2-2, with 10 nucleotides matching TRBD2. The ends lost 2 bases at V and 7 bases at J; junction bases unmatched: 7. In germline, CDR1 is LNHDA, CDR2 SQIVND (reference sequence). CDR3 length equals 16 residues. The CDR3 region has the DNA TGTGCCAGTAGTATAATCCAGCGGGGGGGCGGCGGGGAGCTGTTTTTT. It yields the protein CASSIIQRGGGGELFF.

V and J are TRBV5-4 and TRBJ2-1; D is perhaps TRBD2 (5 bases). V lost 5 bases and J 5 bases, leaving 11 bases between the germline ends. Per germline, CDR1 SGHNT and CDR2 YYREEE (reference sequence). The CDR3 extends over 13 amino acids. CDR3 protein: CASRTRGDNEQFF. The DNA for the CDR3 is TGTGCCAGCAGAACTAGAGGCGACAATGAGCAGTTCTTC.

Written as DNA, the CDR3 is TGCGCCAGCAGCTCGGGACAGGGCAACAATGAGCAGTTCTTC. Amino acids: CASSSGQGNNEQFF. The chain joins TRBV5-1 to TRBJ2-1, with 9 bases matching TRBD1. Germline CDR1 reads SGHRS; CDR2 reads YFSETQ. This CDR3 contains 14 residues. J was trimmed by 5 bases and V by 3 bases; bases with no gene match: 3.

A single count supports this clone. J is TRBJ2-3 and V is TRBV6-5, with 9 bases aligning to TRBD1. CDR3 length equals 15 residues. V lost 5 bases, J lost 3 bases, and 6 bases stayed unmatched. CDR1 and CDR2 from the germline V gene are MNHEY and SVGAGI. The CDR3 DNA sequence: TGTGCCAGCAGTATCCAACAGGGGGCGACAGATACGCAGTATTTT. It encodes CASSIQQGATDTQYF.

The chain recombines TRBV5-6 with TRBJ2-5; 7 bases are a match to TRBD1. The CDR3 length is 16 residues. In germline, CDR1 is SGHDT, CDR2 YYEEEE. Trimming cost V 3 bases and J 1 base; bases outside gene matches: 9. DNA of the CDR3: TGTGCCAGCAGCTACATTCCGGGACAGCTCCAAGAGACCCAGTACTTC. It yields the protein CASSYIPGQLQETQYF.